The source of this T cell receptor (beta chain) is a study of regulatory T cells in long-lasting Graves disease. Findings and limits, study-wide: The study found persistent patients shared more public clonotypes (roughly 3,000) than new patients (about 990). A limited number of samples was an acknowledged limitation.

Documented time point: newly diagnosed GD, antithyroid drugs for less than 3 months. RNA isolated from PBMCs was used to make the TCR library. Enrollment of patients was through an endocrinology department in Xi'an, China. Combining iRepertoire HTBI primers with Arm-PCR of CDR3 regions, the authors built TCR beta libraries. MiXCR, run by TCRdb on the multiplex PCR reads, gives a single entry per CDR3 protein. Altogether around 500,000 distinct CDR3 sequences are present, around 13% being singletons, with the ten largest covering roughly 8.2%. This clonotype was picked up many times. The target antigen is unknown. This CDR3 region has 16 residues. Trimming stripped 3 bases from V and 1 base from J, with 13 bases between. In germline, CDR1 is MDHEN, CDR2 SYDVKM. The sample also formed part of further work on T cells in Graves' hyperthyroidism and ophthalmopathy. That paper adds: Appearing also in blood were most of the thyroid clonotypes expanded above 0.001.

The source is a woman younger than 45 with Graves disease. The sample was peripheral blood mononuclear cells (PBMCs), taken at new diagnosis, from a patient treated with antithyroid drugs. This rearrangement joins TRBV28 to TRBJ2-4, with D tentatively TRBD1 or TRBD2 (5 bases each). This CDR3 is CASSLRGGSAKNIQYF. CDR3 bases: TGTGCCAGCAGTTTGAGGGGTGGTTCGGCCAAAAACATTCAGTACTTC.